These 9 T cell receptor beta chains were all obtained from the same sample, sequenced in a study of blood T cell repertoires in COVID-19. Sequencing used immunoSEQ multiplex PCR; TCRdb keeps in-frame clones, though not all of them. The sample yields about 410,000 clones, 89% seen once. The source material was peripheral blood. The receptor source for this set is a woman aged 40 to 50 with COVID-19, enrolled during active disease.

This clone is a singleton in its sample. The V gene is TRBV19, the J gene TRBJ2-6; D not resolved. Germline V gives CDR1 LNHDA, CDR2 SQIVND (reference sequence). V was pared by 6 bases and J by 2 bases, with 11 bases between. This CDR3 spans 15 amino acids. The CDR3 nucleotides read TGTGCCAGTAGACATTACACGACTGGGGCCAACGTCCTGACTTTC. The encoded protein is CASRHYTTGANVLTF.

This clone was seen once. In DNA, the CDR3 is TGTGCCAGCAGCCGGGACAGATATTATGGCTACACCTTC. Translated: CASSRDRYYGYTF. The rearrangement links TRBV6-5 to TRBJ1-2; 7 bases line up with TRBD1. CDR3 size: 13 residues. Germline values: CDR1 MNHEY, CDR2 SVGAGI. The V and J ends lost 6 bases and 5 bases, in that order; junction bases with no gene match: 6.

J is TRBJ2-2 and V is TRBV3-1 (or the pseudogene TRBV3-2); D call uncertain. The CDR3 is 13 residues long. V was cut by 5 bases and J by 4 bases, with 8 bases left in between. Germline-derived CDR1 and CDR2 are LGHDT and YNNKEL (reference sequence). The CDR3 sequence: CASSNTGTGELFF. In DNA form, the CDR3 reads TGTGCCAGCAGCAACACGGGCACCGGGGAGCTGTTTTTT.

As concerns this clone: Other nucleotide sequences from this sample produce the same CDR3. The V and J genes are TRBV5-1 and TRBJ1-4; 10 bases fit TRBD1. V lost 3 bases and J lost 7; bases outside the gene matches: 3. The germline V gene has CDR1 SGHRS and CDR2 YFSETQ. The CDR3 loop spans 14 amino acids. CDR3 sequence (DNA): TGCGCCAGCAGCTCGGACAGGGGGGGTGAAAAACTGTTTTTT. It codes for CASSSDRGGEKLFF.

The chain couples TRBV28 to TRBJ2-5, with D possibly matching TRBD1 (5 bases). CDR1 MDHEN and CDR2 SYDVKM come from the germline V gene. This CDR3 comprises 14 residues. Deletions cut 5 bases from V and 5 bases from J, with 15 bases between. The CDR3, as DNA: TGTGCCAGCAGTACCACAGGTTTAAGGGAGACCCAGTACTTC. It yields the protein CASSTTGLRETQYF.

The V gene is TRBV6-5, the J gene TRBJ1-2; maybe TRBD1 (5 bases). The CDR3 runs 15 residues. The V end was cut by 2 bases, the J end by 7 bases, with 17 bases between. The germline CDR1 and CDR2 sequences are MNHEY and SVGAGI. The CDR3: CASSYQGPYASGYTF. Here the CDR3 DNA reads TGTGCCAGCAGTTACCAGGGTCCCTACGCCAGTGGCTACACCTTC.

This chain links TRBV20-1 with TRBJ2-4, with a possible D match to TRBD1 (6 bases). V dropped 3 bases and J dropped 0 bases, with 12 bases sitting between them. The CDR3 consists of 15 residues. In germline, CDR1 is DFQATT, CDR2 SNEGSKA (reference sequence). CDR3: CSASGRDIAKNIQYF. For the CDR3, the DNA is TGCAGTGCTAGTGGTAGGGACATAGCCAAAAACATTCAGTACTTC.

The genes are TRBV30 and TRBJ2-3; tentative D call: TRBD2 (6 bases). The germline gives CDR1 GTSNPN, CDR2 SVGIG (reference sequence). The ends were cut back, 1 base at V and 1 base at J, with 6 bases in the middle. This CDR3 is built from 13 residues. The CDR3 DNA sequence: TGTGCCTGGAGTGGGGGGGGCACAGATACGCAGTATTTT. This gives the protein CAWSGGGTDTQYF.

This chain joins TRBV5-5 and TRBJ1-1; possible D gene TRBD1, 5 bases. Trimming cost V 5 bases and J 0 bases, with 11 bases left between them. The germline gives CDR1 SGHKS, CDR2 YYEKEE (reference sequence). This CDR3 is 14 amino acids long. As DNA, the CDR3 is TGTGCCAGCAGGACAGTTCCTATGAACACTGAAGCTTTCTTT. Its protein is CASRTVPMNTEAFF.